This T cell receptor (beta chain) was documented in a study of tumor-infiltrating lymphocytes in primary liver carcinoma. For the study at large: Ranging in age from 30 to 69 years, the patients were men and women. Staged T1-T3 N0M0, the tumors had sizes that ranged from about 4 to 10 cm across. Sample yields of productive TCRbeta reads, ranging from roughly 3.65 to 7.13 million, were similar across tissue types.

The researchers produced TCR beta cDNA from approximately 540 ng total RNA with a constant-region primer. It was through three nested multiplex PCR rounds of slightly modified ARM-PCR that TCR beta libraries arose. Use of TRBV1-TRBV30 forward primers with a C-beta reverse primer characterized the first two PCR rounds, which lasted around 11 cycles each. TCRdb used MiXCR to reprocess the multiplex PCR reads, holding one entry per CDR3 protein. The table includes fewer than 70,000 distinct CDR3 sequences, over 65% detected once. CDR3 size: 17 residues. Germline CDR1 reads SGHAT; CDR2 reads FQNNGV. Concerning this clonotype: The junction departs from germline at one end; a sequencing error may be responsible.

The roughly 20-31 mg bulk tissue piece was not sorted before simultaneous RNA and DNA extraction. All tumor specimens exceeded 85% viable tumor cells. Sequenced material: liver tumor tissue from sampling region 2. The subset denotes: tumor region T2, inferior pole. The sequence derives from a man aged 35 to 55 with primary liver carcinoma and hepatitis B virus infection. The chain is built from TRBV11-2 and TRBJ2-7; 7 bases line up with TRBD1. DNA for the CDR3: TGTACCAGCAGCTTAGATGTAAGGGGGCAGGGATCCTACGAGCAGTGCTTC. Its translation: CTSSLDVRGQGSYEQCF.